Listed below are T cell receptor beta chains from one sample, sequenced in a study of blood T cell repertoires in COVID-19. Libraries were prepared by immunoSEQ multiplex PCR; TCRdb keeps only in-frame clonotypes and omits some of them. There are tens of thousands of clones in the sample; roughly 90% occur only once, and about 17% lies in the top ten. The specimen sequenced was peripheral blood. These receptors were collected from a woman of 80 years or more with active or convalescent COVID-19. The CDR3 runs from the conserved cysteine through the conserved F or W. The order of the fields is clone size, V gene, D gene, J gene, CDR3 DNA, CDR3 protein. D genes are given only for firm matches. The listing skips clone size in some rows; elsewhere it reads once, few, many or a size class.

>-|TRBV3-1/TRBV3-2|TRBD2|TRBJ2-7
TGTGCCAGCAGCCCAACTAGCGGGGGGTCCTACGAGCAGTACTTC
CASSPTSGGSYEQYF
>few|TRBV7-2|TRBD2|TRBJ2-1
TGTGCCAGCAGCTTAGTGGCACTAGCGGGCTACAATGAGCAGTTCTTC
CASSLVALAGYNEQFF
>-|TRBV28|TRBD1|TRBJ2-7
TGTGCCAGCACCCTAGCCGGGACAGGGGGCTACGAGCAGTACTTC
CASTLAGTGGYEQYF
>few|TRBV4-1|-|TRBJ1-6
TGCGCCAGCAGCCAGGCCCTAGGGAGCTCCTATAATTCACCCCTCCACTTT
CASSQALGSSYNSPLHF
>-|TRBV29-1|-|TRBJ1-2
TGCAGCGTCCTGACGGGAGGCTACACCTTC
CSVLTGGYTF
>-|TRBV30|-|TRBJ1-4
TGTGCCTGGAGTCCCCAGGGTAGTGAAAAACTGTTTTTT
CAWSPQGSEKLFF
>once|TRBV28|-|TRBJ1-2
TGTGCCAGCAGTACCCAAGGAGATGTGAACTATGGCTACACCTTC
CASSTQGDVNYGYTF
>few|TRBV15|-|TRBJ2-2
TGTGCCACCAAAAGGGGCGGCCGAGGCACCGGGGAGCTGTTTTTT
CATKRGGRGTGELFF
>-|TRBV4-1|TRBD2|TRBJ2-1
TGCGCCAGCAGCCAAGCGGGGGGGGGCTACAATGAGCAGTTCTTC
CASSQAGGGYNEQFF
>few|TRBV27|TRBD1|TRBJ1-2
TGTGCCAGCAGTTTATCCGGCAGGGGGCTGGGCTACACCTTC
CASSLSGRGLGYTF
>-|TRBV2|-|TRBJ1-2
TGTGCCAGCAGCCGCGGGACCCCAAGGGGCTATGGCTACACCTTC
CASSRGTPRGYGYTF
>-|TRBV10-3|-|TRBJ1-1
TGTGCCATCAGTGTGGGCAGCATGAACACTGAAGCTTTCTTT
CAISVGSMNTEAFF
>-|TRBV5-1|-|TRBJ2-2
TGCGCCAGCAGCTTAGCTAGCGTGAACACCGGGGAGCTGTTTTTT
CASSLASVNTGELFF
>-|TRBV5-1|-|TRBJ1-4
TGCGCCAGCAGCCGCGCAGGGGTTAATGAAAAACTGTTTTTT
CASSRAGVNEKLFF
>once|TRBV10-3|TRBD2|TRBJ2-5
TGTGCCATCAATAGCGGGGGGGCCTCGGAGACCCAGTACTTC
CAINSGGASETQYF
>once|TRBV6-5|-|TRBJ1-6
TGTGCCAGCAGTTTTAAACCGGGATCTTTCAATTCACCCCTCCACTTT
CASSFKPGSFNSPLHF
>-|TRBV19|-|TRBJ1-2
TGTGCCAGTAGTTTTCGTCAGAGGGAATATGGCTACACCTTC
CASSFRQREYGYTF
>-|TRBV6-8|-|TRBJ2-1
TGTGCCAGCAGTTATCGGTTCGACTACAATGAGCAGTTCTTC
CASSYRFDYNEQFF
>-|TRBV7-9|TRBD1|TRBJ1-2
TGTGCCAGCAGCGTAAGGGGGCAGGGCTACACCTTC
CASSVRGQGYTF
>-|TRBV7-8|-|TRBJ2-1
TGTGCCAGCAGCCAGGACTTCTTCCTGGGGGGTGAGCAGTTCTTC
CASSQDFFLGGEQFF
>-|TRBV28|-|TRBJ1-5
TGTGCCAGCAGTTTAAGCGGGGGCGGTCAGCCCCAGCATTTT
CASSLSGGGQPQHF
>-|TRBV7-2|-|TRBJ1-1
TGTGCCAGCAGCCTAAGTGGGGCCAGGGCCTGGGCTTTCTTT
CASSLSGARAWAFF
>-|TRBV7-3|TRBD2|TRBJ2-2
TGTGCCAGCAGCCCCCAGGGAGGGGCAACCGGGGAGCTGTTTTTT
CASSPQGGATGELFF
>-|TRBV2|TRBD1|TRBJ1-2
TGTGCCAGCAGAGGGACAGCCCAAAATGGCTACACCTTC
CASRGTAQNGYTF
>-|TRBV7-7|-|TRBJ2-5
TGTGCCAGCAGCTTAGATAGGGGGGAGACCCAGTACTTC
CASSLDRGETQYF
>-|TRBV12-3/TRBV12-4|-|TRBJ1-1
TGTGCCAGCACCGTCTATGGGGAGACTGAAGCTTTCTTT
CASTVYGETEAFF
>once|TRBV5-1|TRBD1|TRBJ1-2
TGCGCCAGCAGCTTTATGGGACAGGGCCATGGCTACACCTTC
CASSFMGQGHGYTF
>-|TRBV7-2|-|TRBJ1-1
TGTGCCAGCGCCGGGACACTCACTGAAGCTTTCTTT
CASAGTLTEAFF
>-|TRBV28|-|TRBJ2-7
TGTGCCAGCAGTTTCTCGCAGGTCCGATTAGACGAGCAGTACTTC
CASSFSQVRLDEQYF
>-|TRBV5-1|-|TRBJ1-1
TGCGCCAGCAGCTTGCGCAGGGATAGGGCCGACGCTGAAGCTTTCTTT
CASSLRRDRADAEAFF
>-|TRBV6-6|TRBD1|TRBJ1-2
TGTGCCAGCAGTCCACCACGACAGGGGAACTATGGCTACACCTTC
CASSPPRQGNYGYTF
>-|TRBV9|TRBD2|TRBJ2-1
TGTGCCAGCAGCGCGGGACTAGCGTATTACAATGAGCAGTTCTTC
CASSAGLAYYNEQFF
>-|TRBV7-9|TRBD1|TRBJ1-2
TGTGCCAGCAGCCCAGGGACAGGCCTAAGCTTC
CASSPGTGLSF
>-|TRBV10-3|-|TRBJ2-6
TGTGCCATCACAGACAGATTTTCAACCTTCTCTGGGGCCAACGTCCTGACTTTC
CAITDRFSTFSGANVLTF
>once|TRBV2|-|TRBJ1-3
TGTGCCAGCAGTGAAGGGGGGACTACCATATATTTT
CASSEGGTTIYF
>-|TRBV29-1|-|TRBJ1-1
TGCAGCGTTGAACGGGGGGGGAACACTGAAGCTTTCTTT
CSVERGGNTEAFF
>once|TRBV18|-|TRBJ2-5
TGTGCCAGCTCACCGAATACAGGGGGGGAAGAGACCCAGTACTTC
CASSPNTGGEETQYF
>-|TRBV28|-|TRBJ2-7
TGTGCCAGCAGTTGGATAGGGGGACGGAGTTCCTCCTACGAGCAGTACTTC
CASSWIGGRSSSYEQYF
>-|TRBV28|-|TRBJ1-5
TGTGCCAGCAGCCTAAATCAGCCCCAGCATTTT
CASSLNQPQHF
>-|TRBV4-1|-|TRBJ1-5
TGCGCCAGCAGCCAAGAGGGGGGGAGGCAGCCCCAGCATTTT
CASSQEGGRQPQHF
>-|TRBV2|TRBD1|TRBJ1-2
TGTGCCAGCAGGAAACCGGGACAGGGGGCGGGTGGCTACACCTTC
CASRKPGQGAGGYTF
>once|TRBV7-3|-|TRBJ2-3
TGTGCCAGCAGCTTAACCCCGGGGGTAGATACGCAGTATTTT
CASSLTPGVDTQYF
>-|TRBV12-2|-|TRBJ2-5
TGTGCAAGTCGCTTACTCGGACAGGGGAAGGAAGAGACCCAGTACTTC
CASRLLGQGKEETQYF
>-|TRBV6-4|-|TRBJ1-1
TGTGCCAGCAGTGCTACGCGGAACACTGAAGCTTTCTTT
CASSATRNTEAFF
>-|TRBV6-2/TRBV6-3|-|TRBJ1-5
TGTGCCAGCAGTTATGGTACAGGTCTTAGCAATCAGCCCCAGCATTTT
CASSYGTGLSNQPQHF
>once|TRBV12-3/TRBV12-4|-|TRBJ1-4
TGTGCCAGCCGGGGAGGTGGGGAAAAACTGTTTTTT
CASRGGGEKLFF
>-|TRBV6-9|-|TRBJ1-5
TGTGCCAGCAGTCCAAGGGGGGGACCCGCCGACAATCAGCCCCAGCATTTT
CASSPRGGPADNQPQHF
>-|TRBV7-8|-|TRBJ2-1
TGTGCCAGCAGCACTCCCCTAGGTGCGAGCAATGAGCAGTTCTTC
CASSTPLGASNEQFF
>few|TRBV4-2|-|TRBJ1-1
TGTGCCAGCAGCCAAGAACCGGGGAACACTGAAGCTTTCTTT
CASSQEPGNTEAFF
>few|TRBV5-1|-|TRBJ2-7
TGCGCCAGCAGCTCCTACCTACAGGGATCGGGTAGATACGAGCAGTACTTC
CASSSYLQGSGRYEQYF
>-|TRBV5-1|TRBD1|TRBJ1-2
TGCGCCAGCAGCTCCGGACAGGGAGGGTTAGGCTACACCTTC
CASSSGQGGLGYTF
>-|TRBV10-1|-|TRBJ2-5
TGCGCCAGCAGTGAGTCATTAGAGATCCAGTACTTC
CASSESLEIQYF